This passage covers 23 T cell receptor beta chains from one sample sequenced in a study of T-cell memory formation after mild COVID-19. TCRdb independently ran MiXCR on the 5' RACE reads; one entry per CDR3 protein. The sample has hundreds of thousands of distinct CDR3 sequences; roughly 15% are singletons. The sequenced sample consisted of PBMCs or a T cell subset sorted from them (not recorded which). Source of these receptors: a man younger than 35 who had mild COVID-19 (a few samples of this study predate the infection). Cell type and time point are not known.

The rearrangement joins TRBV20-1 to TRBJ2-1; a weak D match, TRBD1 (5 bases). CDR3 size: 11 residues. V gave up 3 bases and J gave up 14 bases, with 14 bases separating them. Germline V gene data show CDR1 as DFQATT and CDR2 as SNEGSKA (reference sequence). In nucleotides, the CDR3 is TGCAGTGCTAGCTGGCTGCAGGGCGAGTTCTTC. As protein: CSASWLQGEFF.

A few counts support this clonotype. The CDR3 DNA sequence: TGTGCCAGCAGTTACTCGACGGGGGCGAACACCGGGGAGCTGTTTTTT. It translates to CASSYSTGANTGELFF. The chain couples TRBV6-5 to TRBJ2-2; D may be TRBD2 (6 bases). This CDR3 has 16 amino acids. Germline V lookup: CDR1 MNHEY, CDR2 SVGAGI. The V end was cut by 0 bases, the J end by 0 bases, with 8 bases between.

This chain uses TRBV9 with TRBJ2-2; D is unclear. The V and J ends lost 7 bases and 6 bases respectively, with 10 bases between them. Germline assignment: CDR1 SGDLS and CDR2 YYNGEE. The CDR3 contains 12 residues. The CDR3 DNA follows: TGTGCCAGCCGGGCGGTGGCCGGGGAGCTGTTTTTT. Its translation is CASRAVAGELFF.

The CDR3 reads CASSSATDARRAYEQYF. CDR3 nucleotide sequence: TGTGCCAGCAGTTCGGCCACGGATGCCAGACGGGCCTACGAGCAGTACTTC. The chain combines TRBV2 with TRBJ2-7; D ambiguous. The CDR3 runs 17 residues. Germline V gene sequence: CDR1 SNHLY, CDR2 FYNNEI. Deletions cut 5 bases from V and 2 bases from J, with 22 bases between.

This clonotype was detected only a few times. The chain carries TRBV2 and TRBJ2-7; D remains unclear. Germline V gives CDR1 SNHLY, CDR2 FYNNEI. The CDR3 totals 13 residues. Trimming removed 7 bases from V and 0 bases from J, with 10 bases in between. CDR3 nucleotides: TGTGCCAGCACGGCAGTGAACTCCTACGAGCAGTACTTC. It specifies CASTAVNSYEQYF.

The chain joins TRBV20-1 to TRBJ2-1; 8 bases match TRBD1. CDR1 and CDR2 from the germline V gene are DFQATT and SNEGSKA (reference sequence). V was clipped by 6 bases and J by 4 bases; unmatched bases: 5. CDR3 length: 13 amino acids. The CDR3, as DNA: TGCAGTGCCGACAGGGGCTATTACAATGAGCAGTTCTTC. It codes for CSADRGYYNEQFF.

The chain recombines TRBV5-5 with TRBJ1-2, with no clear D. This CDR3 spans 14 amino acids. Germline CDR1 is SGHKS and CDR2 is YYEKEE (reference sequence). V gave up 0 bases and J gave up 4 bases, with 10 bases separating them. The DNA for the CDR3 is TGTGCCAGCAGCTTGGGTCAGGAGTCCTATGGCTACACCTTC. Translating gives CASSLGQESYGYTF.

The CDR3, as DNA: TGTGCCAGCAGCCCAGGCGGCGTTGCCGGGCAGTATTTT. Translation gives CASSPGGVAGQYF. This rearrangement joins TRBV7-2 to TRBJ2-3; D remains ambiguous. This CDR3 has 13 residues. Trimming pared 5 bases from V and 11 bases from J, leaving 17 bases between. CDR1 is SGHTA and CDR2 is FQGNSA in the germline V gene.

This clonotype has only a few counts. J is TRBJ2-3 and V is TRBV9, with D tentatively TRBD1 (5 bases). The length of the CDR3 is 15 residues. CDR1 and CDR2 from the germline V gene are SGDLS and YYNGEE. The V and J ends lost 3 bases and 1 base respectively, with 12 bases between them. CDR3 DNA: TGTGCCAGCAGCGAAGGGGCTCACGGCACAGATACGCAGTATTTT. This sequence encodes CASSEGAHGTDTQYF.

The genes are TRBV11-2 and TRBJ2-3; TRBD1 agrees at 9 bases. The CDR3 sequence is 15 residues long. Germline CDR1 SGHAT, CDR2 FQNNGV. The V and J ends lost 4 bases and 1 base, in that order; junction bases with no gene match: 3. CDR3 sequence: CASSYRGRGTDTQYF. In DNA form, the CDR3 reads TGTGCCAGCAGCTACAGGGGGCGCGGCACAGATACGCAGTATTTT.

V and J are TRBV29-1 and TRBJ2-1, with D unclear. Germline values: CDR1 SQVTM, CDR2 ANQGSEA. CDR3 size: 14 residues. V was shortened by 5 bases and J by 7 bases, with 18 bases between the two germline ends. The CDR3 here is CSVSSRFSSNEQFF. Written as DNA, the CDR3 is TGCAGCGTTTCGTCGCGGTTCTCTTCGAATGAGCAGTTCTTC.

This clonotype showed up just a few times. The chain employs TRBV5-1 and TRBJ2-7; no definite D call. The germline V and J ends were trimmed by 0 bases and 5 bases, with 3 bases remaining between them. Germline loops: CDR1 SGHRS, CDR2 YFSETQ. The CDR3 has 11 amino acids. CDR3: CASSLGDEQYF. Here the CDR3 DNA reads TGCGCCAGCAGCTTGGGGGACGAGCAGTACTTC. Combining the CDR3 with reference TRBV5-1 and TRBJ2-7 gives the whole variable domain KAGVTQTPRYLIKTRGQQVTLSCSPISGHRSVSWYQQTPGQGLQFLFEYFSETQRNKGNFPGRFSGRQFSNSRSEMNVSTLELGDSALYLCASSLGDEQYFGPGTRLTVT.

This clonotype has more than one count but fewer than ten. The chain links TRBV4-2 to TRBJ2-5; tentatively, D is TRBD2 (5 bases). Germline-derived CDR1 and CDR2 are LGHNA and YNFKEQ. The CDR3 has 15 residues. Trimming left V 4 bases short and J 7 bases short, with 19 bases between. The CDR3 is CASSPRVFARGTQYF. DNA for the CDR3: TGTGCCAGCAGCCCGCGGGTCTTCGCGCGAGGGACCCAGTACTTC.

This clonotype was counted only a few times. The V gene is TRBV7-3, the J gene TRBJ2-1, with D perhaps TRBD2 (5 bases). Trimming removed 3 bases at V and 0 bases at J, with 9 bases between. The CDR3 length is 15 residues. CDR1 and CDR2 (germline): SGHTA, FQGTGA. In DNA form, the CDR3 reads TGTGCCAGCAGCTTGGAGGCGGCCTCCTACAATGAGCAGTTCTTC. This sequence encodes CASSLEAASYNEQFF.

This rearrangement joins TRBV7-2 to TRBJ2-1; unclear D gene. The CDR3 length is 14 residues. V lost 1 base, J lost 8 bases, and 12 bases lay in between. The germline V gene has CDR1 SGHTA and CDR2 FQGNSA. The CDR3 protein is CASSLEFSSDEQFF. The CDR3 DNA reads as TGTGCCAGCAGCTTAGAGTTCAGTTCGGATGAGCAGTTCTTC.

A remark on this clonotype: The CDR3 end shows no conserved phenylalanine or tryptophan, and so a read error is likely. The V gene is TRBV7-9, the J gene TRBJ2-7; 7 bases match TRBD1. Germline-derived CDR1 and CDR2 are SEHNR and FQNEAQ (reference sequence). The V and J ends lost 8 bases and 7 bases, in that order; junction bases with no gene match: 2. This CDR3 region has 10 residues. In nucleotides, the CDR3 is TGTGCCAGCCTGGGACAGGAGCAGTACTTG. Encoded protein: CASLGQEQYL.

This clonotype was counted between two and nine times. The chain couples TRBV4-3 to TRBJ1-2; D gene unclear. The germline V and J ends were trimmed by 3 bases and 8 bases, with 10 bases remaining between them. The CDR3 covers 12 residues. Per the germline V gene, CDR1 is LGHNA and CDR2 is YSLEER. The CDR3 region has the DNA TGCGCCAGCAGCCATCCGGTTGGGGGCTACACCTTC. It encodes CASSHPVGGYTF.

This clonotype was counted between two and nine times. The chain links TRBV20-1 to TRBJ2-5; tentative D call: TRBD2 (6 bases). The germline V gene encodes CDR1 DFQATT and CDR2 SNEGSKA (reference sequence). The CDR3 covers 13 residues. V was clipped by 6 bases and J by 5 bases, with 16 bases between them. The CDR3 loop reads CSARVLATETQYF. The CDR3 nucleotides are TGCAGTGCCAGGGTCCTAGCGACGGAGACCCAGTACTTC.

This clonotype was counted between two and nine times. The V and J genes are TRBV25-1 and TRBJ2-7; D perhaps matches TRBD2 (6 bases). V was shortened by 3 bases and J by 0 bases, with 9 bases between the two germline ends. Germline lookup yields CDR1 MGHDK and CDR2 SYGVNS. This CDR3 comprises 14 residues. DNA for the CDR3: TGTGCCAGCAGTGACGCGGGGAGCTCCTACGAGCAGTACTTC. This encodes CASSDAGSSYEQYF.

A few counts support this clonotype. The CDR3 sequence is CASSLLEGSLHF. The CDR3 coding sequence is TGTGCCAGCAGCCTCCTCGAGGGGTCCCTCCACTTT. The chain combines TRBV7-9 with TRBJ1-6; weak D call: TRBD1 (5 bases). V lost 5 bases and J lost 14, with 13 bases in between. The length of the CDR3 is 12 residues. Germline V lookup: CDR1 SEHNR, CDR2 FQNEAQ (reference sequence).

A few counts support this clonotype. The genes are TRBV7-2 and TRBJ1-3, with a weak D call TRBD1 (6 bases). This CDR3 has 16 amino acids. The germline V and J ends were trimmed by 5 bases and 4 bases, with 18 bases remaining between them. Germline loops: CDR1 SGHTA, CDR2 FQGNSA. The CDR3 is CASSRVRAGAGNTIYF. CDR3 DNA sequence: TGTGCCAGCAGCCGGGTGAGGGCAGGGGCCGGAAACACCATATATTTT.

CDR3 in DNA: TGCGCCAGCAGCCAACTAGCGGGGAACACCGGGGAGCTGTTTTTT. Its translation is CASSQLAGNTGELFF. This rearrangement joins TRBV5-1 to TRBJ2-2, with 9 bases that match TRBD2. The germline gives CDR1 SGHRS, CDR2 YFSETQ. The CDR3 has 15 residues. V trimming: 4 bases; J trimming: 1 base; junction bases outside the gene matches: 2. Full variable domain (rest looked up from reference TRBV5-1 and TRBJ2-2): KAGVTQTPRYLIKTRGQQVTLSCSPISGHRSVSWYQQTPGQGLQFLFEYFSETQRNKGNFPGRFSGRQFSNSRSEMNVSTLELGDSALYLCASSQLAGNTGELFFGEGSRLTVL.

The chain links TRBV19 to TRBJ1-5; D gene unclear. This CDR3 is 13 amino acids long. The germline gives CDR1 LNHDA, CDR2 SQIVND (reference sequence). V was clipped by 8 bases and J by 2 bases, with 10 bases between them. CDR3 DNA: TGTGCCAGTCGGGGTTGGGGCAATCAGCCCCAGCATTTT. Its translation is CASRGWGNQPQHF.